There are a few counts of the clone carrying this T cell receptor beta chain. What it recognizes is unknown. The record originates from a study of beta chain features in type 1 diabetes. Study-wide results and limits: Patients with Type 1 diabetes showed moderately but significantly shorter TCRB CDR3s in all four CD4+ subsets.

Germline trimming cut 6 bases from V and 9 bases from J; bases unmatched to any gene: 10. The CDR3 runs 13 residues. The germline V gene has CDR1 SQVTM and CDR2 ANQGSEA. The whole isolated RNA underwent reverse transcription, so sequencing captured expressed TCRB transcripts. Libraries were prepared by immunoSEQ multiplex PCR; TCRdb keeps only in-frame clonotypes and omits some of them. The repertoire has roughly 220,000 clones, roughly 17% of them found once; the top ten carry 0.085%. This chain links TRBV29-1 with TRBJ2-1; the match to TRBD1 covers 8 bases. This receptor was identified in a man aged 25 to 45 with type 1 diabetes. The sequenced sample consisted of naive CD4+ T cells from blood. CDR3 nucleotide sequence: TGCAGCGTCGACCGGACAGGGAACACTGAGCAGTTCTTC. Amino acid sequence: CSVDRTGNTEQFF.